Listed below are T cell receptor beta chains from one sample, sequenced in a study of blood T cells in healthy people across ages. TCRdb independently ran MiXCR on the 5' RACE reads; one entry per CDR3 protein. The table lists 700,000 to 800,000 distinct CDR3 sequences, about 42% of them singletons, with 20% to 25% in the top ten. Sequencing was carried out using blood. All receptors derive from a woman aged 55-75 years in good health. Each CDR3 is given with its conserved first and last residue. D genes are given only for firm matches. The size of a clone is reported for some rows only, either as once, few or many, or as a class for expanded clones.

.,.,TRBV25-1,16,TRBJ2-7,CASSEFGPGPPHEQYF,TGTGCCAGCAGTGAATTTGGGCCAGGCCCTCCCCACGAGCAGTACTTC
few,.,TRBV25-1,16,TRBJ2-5,CASSVWLLEGQETQYF,TGTGCCAGCAGTGTATGGCTGTTGGAGGGGCAAGAGACCCAGTACTTC
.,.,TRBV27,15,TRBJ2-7,CASSSLHGSISEQYF,TGTGCCAGCAGTTCACTACATGGATCTATTTCCGAGCAGTACTTC
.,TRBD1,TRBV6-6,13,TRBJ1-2,CASGFDRDDGYTF,TGTGCCAGCGGTTTTGACAGGGACGATGGCTACACCTTC
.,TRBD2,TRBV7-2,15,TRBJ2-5,CASSTRRTRAETQYF,TGTGCCAGCAGCACGCGCCGGACTAGAGCGGAGACCCAGTACTTC
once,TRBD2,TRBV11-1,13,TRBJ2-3,CASRTSGADTQYF,TGTGCCAGCAGGACTAGCGGGGCAGATACGCAGTATTTT
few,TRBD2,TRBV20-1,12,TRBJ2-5,CSARRGMETQYF,TGCAGTGCTAGGCGGGGGATGGAGACCCAGTACTTC
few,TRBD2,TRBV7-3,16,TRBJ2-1,CASSSRGVISYNEQFF,TGTGCCAGCAGCTCACGGGGGGTGATCTCCTACAATGAGCAGTTCTTC
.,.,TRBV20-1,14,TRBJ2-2,CSASKQENTGELFF,TGCAGTGCTAGTAAACAGGAGAACACCGGGGAGCTGTTTTTT
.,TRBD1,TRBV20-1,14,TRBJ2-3,CSARTGAVADTQYF,TGCAGTGCTAGGACAGGGGCTGTCGCAGATACGCAGTATTTT
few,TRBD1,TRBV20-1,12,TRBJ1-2,CSARDSDYGYTF,TGCAGTGCCCGGGACAGTGACTATGGCTACACCTTC
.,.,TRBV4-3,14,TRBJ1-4,CASSRPGLGEKLFF,TGCGCCAGCAGCCGCCCGGGACTAGGTGAAAAACTGTTTTTT
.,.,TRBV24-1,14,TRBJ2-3,CATSGPGRGDTQYF,TGTGCCACCAGTGGGCCCGGGAGAGGAGATACGCAGTATTTT
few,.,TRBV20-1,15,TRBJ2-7,CSANIQAEGRLGQYF,TGCAGTGCTAATATACAGGCCGAGGGCCGGCTCGGGCAGTACTTC
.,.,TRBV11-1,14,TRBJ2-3,CASSLMSGADTQYF,TGTGCCAGCAGCTTAATGTCGGGGGCCGATACGCAGTATTTT
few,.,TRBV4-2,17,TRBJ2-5,CASSQDLWRVPGLEQYF,TGTGCCAGCAGCCAAGACCTATGGCGGGTCCCTGGCCTGGAGCAGTACTTC
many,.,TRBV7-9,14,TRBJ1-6,CASSLVERSSPLHF,TGTGCCAGCAGCTTAGTGGAGAGATCTTCACCCCTCCACTTT
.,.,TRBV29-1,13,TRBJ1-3,CSVESGVGNTIYF,TGCAGCGTTGAATCAGGGGTCGGAAACACCATATATTTT
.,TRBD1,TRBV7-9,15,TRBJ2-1,CASSLGQGAFNEQFF,TGTGCCAGCAGTCTCGGACAGGGGGCGTTCAATGAGCAGTTCTTC
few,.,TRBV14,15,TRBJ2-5,CASSQDPLAPETQYF,TGTGCCAGCAGCCAAGATCCGCTAGCTCCAGAGACCCAGTACTTC
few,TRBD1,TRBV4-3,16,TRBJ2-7,CASSQDFRDRAYEQYF,TGCGCCAGCAGCCAAGATTTCCGGGACAGGGCCTACGAGCAGTACTTC
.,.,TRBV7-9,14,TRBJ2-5,CASSLTGPYNEQYF,TGTGCCAGCAGCTTAACGGGGCCGTACAATGAGCAGTACTTC